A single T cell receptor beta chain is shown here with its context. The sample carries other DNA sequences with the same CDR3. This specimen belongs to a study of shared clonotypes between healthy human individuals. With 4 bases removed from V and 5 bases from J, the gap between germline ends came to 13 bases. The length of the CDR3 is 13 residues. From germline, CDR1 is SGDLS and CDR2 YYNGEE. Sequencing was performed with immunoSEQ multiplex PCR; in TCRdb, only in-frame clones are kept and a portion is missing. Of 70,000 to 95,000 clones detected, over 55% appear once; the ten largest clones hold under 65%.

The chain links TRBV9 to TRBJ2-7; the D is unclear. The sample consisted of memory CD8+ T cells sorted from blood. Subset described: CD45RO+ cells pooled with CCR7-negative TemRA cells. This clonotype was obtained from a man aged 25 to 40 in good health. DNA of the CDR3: TGTGCCAGCAGCCCGCCCCTAGGGCACGAGCAGTACTTC. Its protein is CASSPPLGHEQYF.